One T cell receptor beta chain is described in this entry. Its antigen is currently unknown. From germline, CDR1 is SGHRS and CDR2 YFSETQ. CDR3 length equals 15 residues. V gave up 0 bases and J gave up 7 bases, with 14 bases separating them. Samples of blood were obtained at baseline, on cycle 4 day 1, and on cycle 7 day 1. The data belong to a study of OX40 agonist ivuxolimab in advanced cancers. Study at large: Among those enrolled, mean age was 60 years (range about 23 to 85) and 75% to 85% were male.

Study-wide findings and caveats: Among the least clonally expanded were partial responders at 0.1-3.0 mg/kg.

Generated by immunoSEQ multiplex PCR, the TCRdb table keeps only in-frame clones and is missing some. Of 72,000 or so clones in the sample, more than 65% are singletons; the top ten hold 4.5% to 6%. The gene calls are TRBV5-1 and TRBJ2-1; D is unclear. The TCR comes from an adult with an advanced solid tumor such as melanoma, head and neck, liver or kidney cancer. The starting material was CD4+ or CD8+ T cells sorted from blood, obtained in a trial of the OX40 agonist ivuxolimab. The CDR3 sequence is CASSLGASDKNEQFF. The CDR3 nucleotides read TGCGCCAGCAGCTTGGGGGCCTCAGACAAAAATGAGCAGTTCTTC. Variable domain in full (rest from reference TRBV5-1 and TRBJ2-1): KAGVTQTPRYLIKTRGQQVTLSCSPISGHRSVSWYQQTPGQGLQFLFEYFSETQRNKGNFPGRFSGRQFSNSRSEMNVSTLELGDSALYLCASSLGASDKNEQFFGPGTRLTVL.